This T cell receptor (beta chain) was captured by sequencing in a study of shared clonotypes between healthy human individuals. Recent acute infections and vaccinations were absent in the healthy HIV-negative adult donors. Both subsets, CD45RA+ naive and CD45RA-negative memory, were split from the CD4+ cells. The repertoire was sequenced with immunoSEQ multiplex PCR; TCRdb's copy has only in-frame clones and lacks some. This repertoire shows over a million clones, about 84% found once; its top ten account for 0.5% to 0.65%. The CDR3 contains 15 residues. V was clipped by 0 bases and J by 4 bases, with 14 bases between them. The germline CDR1 and CDR2 sequences are SGDLS and YYNGEE.

The chain joins TRBV9 to TRBJ2-7; D might be TRBD2 (6 bases). The sample consisted of memory CD4+ T cells from PBMCs. Described subset: CD45RA-negative fraction. This sequence was found in a man aged 18 to 30 in good health. Some clones in this sample may be carry-over from other donors' samples. This chain's CDR3 is CASSVGLGLGYEQYF. For the CDR3, the DNA is TGTGCCAGCAGCGTAGGACTAGGCCTTGGGTACGAGCAGTACTTC.